This passage covers 11 T cell receptor beta chains from one sample sequenced in a study of OX40 agonist ivuxolimab in advanced cancers. The method was immunoSEQ multiplex PCR; TCRdb's version includes in-frame clones alone and lacks a portion of them. The sample has approximately 74,000 clones, about 80% seen once. Sequenced material: CD4+ or CD8+ T cells sorted from blood, taken in a trial of the OX40 agonist ivuxolimab. The receptor source for this set is an adult with an advanced solid tumor such as melanoma, head and neck, liver or kidney cancer.

The gene calls are TRBV7-9 and TRBJ1-3, with D possibly being TRBD1 (6 bases). Germline values: CDR1 SEHNR, CDR2 FQNEAQ (reference sequence). This CDR3 has 18 amino acids. V shed 0 bases and J shed 2 bases, with 17 bases lying between them. CDR3 nucleotides: TGTGCCAGCAGCTTAGCGGGACTCAGAGGGGGGACTGGAAACACCATATATTTT. It codes for CASSLAGLRGGTGNTIYF.

The chain employs TRBV6-1 and TRBJ2-7; the match to TRBD2 covers 10 bases. V shed 7 bases and J 0 bases; nucleotides not matched to a gene: 3. The CDR3 spans 14 residues. Germline loops: CDR1 MNHNS, CDR2 SASEGT. CDR3 loop: CASNPSGGSYEQYF. CDR3 bases: TGTGCCAGCAACCCTAGCGGGGGCTCCTACGAGCAGTACTTC.

This chain joins TRBV19 and TRBJ2-5, with 9 positions matching TRBD1. V trimming: 5 bases; J trimming: 8 bases; junction bases outside the gene matches: 9. CDR1 is LNHDA, CDR2 SQIVND, per germline (reference sequence). CDR3 length equals 14 residues. CDR3 coding DNA: TGTGCCAGTAGTCCCGGGACAGGGTCCCGCACCCAGTACTTC. The encoded protein is CASSPGTGSRTQYF.

J is TRBJ1-5 and V is TRBV5-1; D is perhaps TRBD1 (6 bases). This CDR3 comprises 15 residues. V was shortened by 4 bases and J by 6 bases, with 17 bases between the two germline ends. Germline CDR1 and CDR2: SGHRS and YFSETQ. The DNA for the CDR3 is TGCGCCAGCAGCCCCGAGGGGGGGCCGGGTCAGCCCCAGCATTTT. Its translation is CASSPEGGPGQPQHF.

This clone has more than one count but fewer than ten. The chain employs TRBV9 and TRBJ2-7, with D possibly matching TRBD2 (5 bases). Germline V gene data show CDR1 as SGDLS and CDR2 as YYNGEE. V was shortened by 0 bases and J by 6 bases, with 10 bases between the two germline ends. CDR3 size: 13 residues. Written as DNA, the CDR3 is TGTGCCAGCAGCGTAGTACTCGGAGGCGAGCAGTACTTC. Encoded protein: CASSVVLGGEQYF.

The table lists this clone with a few counts. This chain connects TRBV5-1 to TRBJ2-2; D is ambiguous. Germline loops: CDR1 SGHRS, CDR2 YFSETQ. This CDR3 is built from 14 residues. V was pared by 0 bases and J by 0 bases, with 3 bases between. In DNA, the CDR3 is TGCGCCAGCAGCTTGGAGACGAACACCGGGGAGCTGTTTTTT. This encodes CASSLETNTGELFF.

This clone has just a few counts. V and J are TRBV5-4 and TRBJ2-7; TRBD2 aligns across 10 bases. Germline trimming cut 4 bases from V and 2 bases from J; bases unmatched to any gene: 3. This CDR3 has 14 residues. CDR1 is SGHNT, CDR2 YYREEE, per germline (reference sequence). The DNA of the CDR3 is TGTGCCAGCAGCGGAAGCGGGGGGGCCTACGAGCAGTACTTC. This codes for CASSGSGGAYEQYF.

This clone is a singleton in its sample. V and J are TRBV5-1 and TRBJ2-3; 12 bases align to TRBD2. There are 15 residues in the CDR3. Germline values: CDR1 SGHRS, CDR2 YFSETQ. The V gene end was trimmed by 1 base and the J gene end by 6 bases; junction bases not matched to a gene: 3. DNA for the CDR3: TGCGCCAGCAGCTTGACTAGCGGGGGGTTTGATACGCAGTATTTT. Translating gives CASSLTSGGFDTQYF.

The table lists this clone with a few counts. This chain uses TRBV19 with TRBJ2-7; TRBD1 matches 9 bases. Germline CDR1 is LNHDA and CDR2 is SQIVND (reference sequence). With V trimmed by 7 bases and J by 4 bases, 5 bases remained unmatched. This CDR3 contains 13 residues. The DNA for the CDR3 is TGTGCCAGTAAAGAGGACAGGGGATACGAGCAGTACTTC. Its protein product is CASKEDRGYEQYF.

V is TRBV19 and J is TRBJ1-3; the D gene is possibly TRBD1 (5 bases). Trimming removed 5 bases at V and 0 bases at J, with 11 bases between. This CDR3 spans 15 amino acids. Per the germline V gene, CDR1 is LNHDA and CDR2 is SQIVND (reference sequence). The CDR3 region is CASSRPGNSGNTIYF. CDR3 bases: TGTGCCAGTAGTCGTCCAGGGAACTCTGGAAACACCATATATTTT.

This clone was found a few times. CDR3 residues: CASSVGGQGEAFF. The CDR3 DNA reads TGTGCCAGCAGCGTAGGGGGGCAGGGAGAGGCTTTCTTT. The V and J genes are TRBV9 and TRBJ1-1; the D gene is possibly TRBD1 (6 bases). The V and J ends lost 0 bases and 11 bases respectively, with 14 bases between them. The CDR3 covers 13 residues. Germline assignment: CDR1 SGDLS and CDR2 YYNGEE.